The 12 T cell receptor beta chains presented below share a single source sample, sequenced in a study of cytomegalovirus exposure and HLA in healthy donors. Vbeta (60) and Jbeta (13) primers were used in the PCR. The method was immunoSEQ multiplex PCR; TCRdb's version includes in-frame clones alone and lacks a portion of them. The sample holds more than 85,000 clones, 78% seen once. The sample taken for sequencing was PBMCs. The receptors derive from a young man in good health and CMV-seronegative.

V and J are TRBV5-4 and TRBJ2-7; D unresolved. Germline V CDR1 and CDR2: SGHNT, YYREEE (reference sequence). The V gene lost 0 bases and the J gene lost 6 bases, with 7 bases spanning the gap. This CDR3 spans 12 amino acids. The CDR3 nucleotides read TGTGCCAGCAGCTTGGACGGTCTCGAGCAGTACTTC. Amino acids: CASSLDGLEQYF.

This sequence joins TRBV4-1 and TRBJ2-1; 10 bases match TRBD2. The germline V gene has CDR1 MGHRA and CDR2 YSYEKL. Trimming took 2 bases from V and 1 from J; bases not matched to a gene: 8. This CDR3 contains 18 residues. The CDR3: CASSQILSGGLSYNEQFF. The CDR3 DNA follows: TGCGCCAGCAGCCAAATACTTAGCGGGGGGCTTTCCTACAATGAGCAGTTCTTC.

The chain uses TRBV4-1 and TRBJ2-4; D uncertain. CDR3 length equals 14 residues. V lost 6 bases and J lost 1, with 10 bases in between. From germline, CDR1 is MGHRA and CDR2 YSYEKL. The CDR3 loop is CASRSTVAKNIQYF. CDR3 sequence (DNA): TGCGCCAGCAGGAGCACAGTGGCCAAAAACATTCAGTACTTC.

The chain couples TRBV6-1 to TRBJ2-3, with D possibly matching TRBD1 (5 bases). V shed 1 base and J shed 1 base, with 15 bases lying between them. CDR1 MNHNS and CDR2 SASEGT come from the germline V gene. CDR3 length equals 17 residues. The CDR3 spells CASSEGRYRSRTDTQYF. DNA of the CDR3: TGTGCCAGCAGTGAAGGTCGTTACAGGTCGCGCACAGATACGCAGTATTTT.

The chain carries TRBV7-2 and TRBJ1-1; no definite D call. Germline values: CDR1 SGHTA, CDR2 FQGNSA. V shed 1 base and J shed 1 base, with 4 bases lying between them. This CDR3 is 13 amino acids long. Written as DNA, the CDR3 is TGTGCCAGCAGCTTAGTACAGAACACTGAAGCTTTCTTT. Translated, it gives CASSLVQNTEAFF.

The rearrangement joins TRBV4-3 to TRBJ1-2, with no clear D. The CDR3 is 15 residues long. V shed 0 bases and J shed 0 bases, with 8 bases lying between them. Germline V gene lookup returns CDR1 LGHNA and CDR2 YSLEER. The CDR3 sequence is CASSQDISTNYGYTF. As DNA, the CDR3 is TGCGCCAGCAGCCAAGATATCAGTACTAACTATGGCTACACCTTC.

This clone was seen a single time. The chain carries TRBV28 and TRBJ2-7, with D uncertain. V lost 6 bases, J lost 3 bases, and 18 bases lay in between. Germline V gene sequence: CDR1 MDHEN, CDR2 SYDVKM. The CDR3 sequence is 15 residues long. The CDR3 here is CASRQQPTDGYEQYF. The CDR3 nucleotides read TGTGCCAGCAGACAGCAGCCTACTGACGGCTACGAGCAGTACTTC.

The CDR3 coding sequence is TGTGCCACCAGCGATCAGCGGGGAACGGGGGATACGCAGTATTTT. Translation: CATSDQRGTGDTQYF. The V call is TRBV15, the J call TRBJ2-3, with 7 nucleotides matching TRBD2. The CDR3 loop spans 15 amino acids. Germline values: CDR1 LNHNV, CDR2 YYDKDF (reference sequence). The ends lost 5 bases at V and 6 bases at J; junction bases unmatched: 11. Using reference TRBV15 and TRBJ2-3 for the parts outside the CDR3, the full variable domain is DAMVIQNPRYQVTQFGKPVTLSCSQTLNHNVMYWYQQKSSQAPKLLFHYYDKDFNNEADTPDNFQSRRPNTSFCFLDIRSPGLGDTAMYLCATSDQRGTGDTQYFGPGTRLTVL.

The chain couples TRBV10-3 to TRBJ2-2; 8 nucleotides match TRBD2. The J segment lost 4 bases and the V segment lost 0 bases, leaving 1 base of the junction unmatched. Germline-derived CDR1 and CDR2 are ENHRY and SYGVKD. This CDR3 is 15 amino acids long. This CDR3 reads CAISESREGTGELFF. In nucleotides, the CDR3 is TGTGCCATCAGTGAGTCCCGGGAGGGCACCGGGGAGCTGTTTTTT.

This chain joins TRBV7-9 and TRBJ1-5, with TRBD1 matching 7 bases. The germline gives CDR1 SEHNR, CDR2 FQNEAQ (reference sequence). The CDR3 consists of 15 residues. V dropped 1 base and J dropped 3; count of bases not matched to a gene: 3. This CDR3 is CASSLGDSTNQPQHF. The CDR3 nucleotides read TGTGCCAGCAGCTTAGGGGACAGCACCAATCAGCCCCAGCATTTT.

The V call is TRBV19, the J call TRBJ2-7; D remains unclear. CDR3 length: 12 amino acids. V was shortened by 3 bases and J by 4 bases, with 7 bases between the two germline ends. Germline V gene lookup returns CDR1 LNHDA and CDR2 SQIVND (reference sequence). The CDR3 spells CASSIGAYEQYF. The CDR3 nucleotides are TGTGCCAGTAGTATCGGAGCATACGAGCAGTACTTC.

This CDR3 is CASSQDGQGSSLNEQFF. The CDR3 nucleotides read TGCGCCAGCAGCCAAGACGGACAGGGGAGTTCTTTAAATGAGCAGTTCTTC. The chain recombines TRBV4-1 with TRBJ2-1; 9 nucleotides match TRBD1. V was pared by 0 bases and J by 7 bases, with 10 bases of the junction left unmatched. This CDR3 has 17 amino acids. Germline V gene sequence: CDR1 MGHRA, CDR2 YSYEKL.